Shown below are 19 T cell receptor beta chains from a single sample sequenced in a study of vaccination and CD4 T cells after COVID-19. These receptors are not linked to any known antigen. Scientists ran DNA taken from cultured CD4+ T cells through the Oncomine TCR Beta short-read assay for sequencing. MiXCR, run by TCRdb on the PCR reads, gives a single entry per CDR3 protein. The table records 10,000 to 15,000 distinct CDR3 sequences, around 30% of them present only once. The treatment denotes: 10-day PBMC culture with coronavirus spike peptide pools or control peptides (ViraFEST assay). The sequenced sample was cultured CD4+ T cells from blood. All receptors derive from a human donor with COVID-19.

The chain is built from TRBV27 and TRBJ2-2; 15 bases agree with TRBD2. The CDR3 has 18 residues. V shed 2 bases and J 1 base; nucleotides not matched to a gene: 2. Germline CDR1 is MNHEY and CDR2 is SMNVEV (reference sequence). The DNA for the CDR3 is TGTGCCAGCAGTTTACCGGGACTAGCGGGGGGGAACACCGGGGAGCTGTTTTTT. Translation: CASSLPGLAGGNTGELFF.

This clonotype has a handful of counts. This rearrangement joins TRBV21-1 to TRBJ2-3; whether TRBD1, the table's D call, matches the DNA was not checked. TRBV21-1 is termed a pseudogene. The CDR3 is 18 amino acids. The CDR3 region has the DNA TGTGCCAGCAGCACTCCCGGGCGGGGATTCATACACACAGATACGCAGTATTTT. This gives the protein CASSTPGRGFIHTDTQYF.

This clonotype was recorded a few times. The chain uses TRBV30 and TRBJ1-5; tentatively, D is TRBD1 (5 bases). The germline V gene encodes CDR1 GTSNPN and CDR2 SVGIG (reference sequence). The length of the CDR3 is 15 residues. Deletions cut 1 base from V and 0 bases from J, with 10 bases between. The CDR3 DNA is TGTGCCTGGAGTGGACAGTCCTATAGCAATCAGCCCCAGCATTTT. Its protein is CAWSGQSYSNQPQHF.

The V call is TRBV29-1, the J call TRBJ1-5, with D maybe TRBD1 (6 bases). The CDR3 has 15 residues. The ends were cut back, 4 bases at V and 4 bases at J, with 17 bases in the middle. Looked up from germline, CDR1 is SQVTM and CDR2 is ANQGSEA. CDR3 DNA: TGCAGCGTTGTAACGGGGGCGTATGGGAATCAGCCCCAGCATTTT. This encodes CSVVTGAYGNQPQHF.

The V and J genes are TRBV10-3 and TRBJ2-5, with 8 bases lining up with TRBD2. V was pared by 0 bases and J by 0 bases, with 3 bases of the junction left unmatched. Germline V CDR1 and CDR2: ENHRY, SYGVKD. This CDR3 has 16 amino acids. The chain's CDR3 is CAISESGLGNQETQYF. The DNA of the CDR3 is TGTGCCATCAGTGAGTCGGGACTAGGGAACCAAGAGACCCAGTACTTC.

J is TRBJ2-1 and V is TRBV20-1, with a weak D call TRBD2 (5 bases). V was shortened by 1 base and J by 3 bases, with 13 bases between the two germline ends. The germline CDR1 and CDR2 sequences are DFQATT and SNEGSKA (reference sequence). The CDR3 has 15 residues. CDR3 amino acids: CSARARTGFYNEQFF. The CDR3, as DNA: TGCAGTGCTAGAGCCCGGACTGGGTTCTACAATGAGCAGTTCTTC.

This clonotype occurred a few times. This chain connects TRBV20-1 to TRBJ1-5; no reliable D call. Germline values: CDR1 DFQATT, CDR2 SNEGSKA (reference sequence). The V end lost 3 bases, the J end lost 2 bases, and 14 bases lay between the germline ends. The CDR3 spans 15 residues. The CDR3 nucleotides read TGCAGTGCTAGTACGGGTTTGTTAGGCAATCAGCCCCAGCATTTT. Its translation: CSASTGLLGNQPQHF.

The rearrangement joins TRBV19 to TRBJ2-7; 10 bases agree with TRBD1. V trimming: 5 bases; J trimming: 2 bases; junction bases outside the gene matches: 6. Looked up from germline, CDR1 is LNHDA and CDR2 is SQIVND (reference sequence). This CDR3 region has 15 residues. The CDR3 region has the DNA TGTGCCAGTAGTCCGACAGGGGGCTTTACCTACGAGCAGTACTTC. Translation gives CASSPTGGFTYEQYF. Full variable domain (rest looked up from reference TRBV19 and TRBJ2-7): DGGITQSPKYLFRKEGQNVTLSCEQNLNHDAMYWYRQDPGQGLRLIYYSQIVNDFQKGDIAEGYSVSREKKESFPLTVTSAQKNPTAFYLCASSPTGGFTYEQYFGPGTRLTVT.

The chain joins TRBV19 to TRBJ2-6, with no clear D. Trimming took 4 bases from V and 4 from J, leaving 11 bases between them. Germline lookup yields CDR1 LNHDA and CDR2 SQIVND (reference sequence). The CDR3 has 15 amino acids. This chain's CDR3 is CASSKADTGANVLTF. DNA of the CDR3: TGTGCCAGTAGTAAAGCAGATACAGGGGCCAACGTCCTGACTTTC.

This clonotype was detected a few times. This chain joins TRBV7-2 and TRBJ2-5; 8 bases are shared with TRBD1. Trimming cost V 5 bases and J 2 bases; bases outside gene matches: 1. The CDR3 contains 13 residues. Germline CDR1 reads SGHTA; CDR2 reads FQGNSA. The chain's CDR3 is CASSRDRQETQYF. CDR3 bases: TGTGCCAGCAGCAGGGACAGGCAAGAGACCCAGTACTTC.

The J gene is TRBJ2-5, the V gene TRBV7-6, with 9 bases fitting TRBD2. This CDR3 is built from 15 residues. Germline values: CDR1 SGHVS, CDR2 FNYEAQ. The V and J ends lost 1 base and 7 bases, in that order; junction bases with no gene match: 7. The CDR3 loop is CASSLDSGGSRTQYF. The DNA of the CDR3 is TGTGCCAGCAGCTTAGATAGCGGGGGCTCTCGGACCCAGTACTTC.

The J gene is TRBJ2-3, the V gene TRBV7-2; 8 positions agree with TRBD2. CDR1 and CDR2 from the germline V gene are SGHTA and FQGNSA. The CDR3 has 16 residues. Germline trimming cut 1 base from V and 1 base from J; bases unmatched to any gene: 4. This chain's CDR3 is CASSLGGRGGTDTQYF. In DNA, the CDR3 is TGTGCCAGCAGCTTAGGGGGGCGGGGGGGCACAGATACGCAGTATTTT.

This clonotype was seen a handful of times. Mismatch with germline at one junction end may stem from a read error. V and J are TRBV25-1 and TRBJ1-2, with D hard to call. Germline CDR1 reads MGHDK; CDR2 reads SYGVNS. The CDR3 is made up of 14 amino acids. The CDR3 loop is CVSSDPADAYGYTF. CDR3 in DNA: TGTGTCAGCAGTGACCCAGCCGACGCCTATGGCTACACCTTC.

The chain joins TRBV9 to TRBJ2-5; TRBD2 agrees at 7 bases. Germline values: CDR1 SGDLS, CDR2 YYNGEE. V dropped 0 bases and J dropped 5; count of bases not matched to a gene: 4. The CDR3 runs to 14 residues. The CDR3 DNA reads as TGTGCCAGCAGCGTAGGACTAGCTTTGGAGACCCAGTACTTC. It codes for CASSVGLALETQYF.

This clonotype appeared a single time. This chain joins TRBV6-5 and TRBJ2-2; D perhaps matches TRBD2 (5 bases). V was shortened by 0 bases and J by 6 bases, with 11 bases between the two germline ends. Per germline, CDR1 MNHEY and CDR2 SVGAGI. The CDR3 extends over 15 amino acids. CDR3 amino acids: CASSYSGVRSGELFF. CDR3 DNA: TGTGCCAGCAGTTACTCCGGGGTCCGGTCCGGGGAGCTGTTTTTT.

This clonotype was seen a few times. This sequence joins TRBV11-3 and TRBJ2-7; D is possibly TRBD2 (6 bases). Trimming removed 1 base from V and 3 bases from J, with 7 bases in between. Germline V gene sequence: CDR1 SGHNT, CDR2 YENEEA. CDR3 length equals 13 residues. The CDR3 region has the DNA TGTGCCAGCAGCTTAGGCGGGGACTACGAGCAGTACTTC. Translating it yields CASSLGGDYEQYF.

Here the CDR3 DNA reads TGCAGTGCTAAAGGCGGGAATCTTTTTAGGACCCAGTACTTC. Translating it yields CSAKGGNLFRTQYF. The chain is built from TRBV20-1 and TRBJ2-5; weak D call: TRBD2 (6 bases). Trimming removed 4 bases from V and 7 bases from J, with 19 bases in between. Germline loops: CDR1 DFQATT, CDR2 SNEGSKA (reference sequence). The CDR3 runs to 14 residues.

The chain's CDR3 is CASTTGLRSYGYTF. CDR3 coding DNA: TGTGCCAGCACTACTGGACTGCGGTCATATGGCTACACCTTC. The rearrangement joins TRBV12-3 or TRBV12-4 to TRBJ1-2; D unclear. V dropped 7 bases and J dropped 5 bases, with 17 bases sitting between them. The length of the CDR3 is 14 residues.

The table lists this clonotype with a few counts. The genes are TRBV20-1 and TRBJ1-6, with 7 bases lining up with TRBD1. V lost 4 bases to trimming and J lost 6 bases; unmatched junction nucleotides: 9. Germline V CDR1 and CDR2: DFQATT, SNEGSKA (reference sequence). The CDR3 is 15 residues long. CDR3 protein: CSATEGATSNSPLHF. The CDR3 nucleotides read TGCAGTGCTACCGAGGGGGCCACATCTAATTCACCCCTCCACTTT.